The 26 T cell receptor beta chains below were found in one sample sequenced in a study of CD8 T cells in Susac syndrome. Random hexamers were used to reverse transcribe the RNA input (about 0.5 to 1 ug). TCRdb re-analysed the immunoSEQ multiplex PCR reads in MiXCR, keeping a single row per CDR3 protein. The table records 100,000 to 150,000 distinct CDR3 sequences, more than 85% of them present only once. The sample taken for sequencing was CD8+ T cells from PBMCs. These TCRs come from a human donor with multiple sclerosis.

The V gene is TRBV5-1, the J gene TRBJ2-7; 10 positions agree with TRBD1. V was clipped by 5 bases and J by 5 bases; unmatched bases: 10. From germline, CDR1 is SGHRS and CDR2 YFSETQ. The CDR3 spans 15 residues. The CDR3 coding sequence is TGCGCCAGCAGGCCTGCGGGACAGGGGTTCCACGAGCAGTACTTC. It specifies CASRPAGQGFHEQYF. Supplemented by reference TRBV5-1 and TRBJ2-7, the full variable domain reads KAGVTQTPRYLIKTRGQQVTLSCSPISGHRSVSWYQQTPGQGLQFLFEYFSETQRNKGNFPGRFSGRQFSNSRSEMNVSTLELGDSALYLCASRPAGQGFHEQYFGPGTRLTVT.

CDR3 bases: TGTGCCAGCAGTGAATCGGTGGTTCGGTCACCCCTCCACTTT. Amino acid sequence: CASSESVVRSPLHF. The chain combines TRBV25-1 with TRBJ1-6; D is unresolved. Germline lookup yields CDR1 MGHDK and CDR2 SYGVNS. V lost 1 base to trimming and J lost 10 bases, with 11 bases between them. The CDR3 has 14 amino acids. Drawing the rest from reference TRBV25-1 and TRBJ1-6, the complete variable domain is EADIYQTPRYLVIGTGKKITLECSQTMGHDKMYWYQQDPGMELHLIHYSYGVNSTEKGDLSSESTVSRIRTEHFPLTLESARPSHTSQYLCASSESVVRSPLHFGNGTRLTVT.

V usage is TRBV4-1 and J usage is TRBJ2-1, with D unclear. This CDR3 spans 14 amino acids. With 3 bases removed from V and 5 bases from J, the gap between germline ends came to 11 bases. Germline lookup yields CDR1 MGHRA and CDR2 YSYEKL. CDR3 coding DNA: TGCGCCAGCAGCCAGGATGGTTTGAACAATGAGCAGTTCTTC. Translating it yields CASSQDGLNNEQFF.

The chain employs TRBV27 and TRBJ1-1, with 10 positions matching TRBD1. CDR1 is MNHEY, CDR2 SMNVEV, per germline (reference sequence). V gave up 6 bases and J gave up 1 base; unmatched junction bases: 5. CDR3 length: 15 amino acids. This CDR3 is CASSPDRGPNTEAFF. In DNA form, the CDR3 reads TGTGCCAGCAGCCCCGACAGGGGGCCGAACACTGAAGCTTTCTTT.

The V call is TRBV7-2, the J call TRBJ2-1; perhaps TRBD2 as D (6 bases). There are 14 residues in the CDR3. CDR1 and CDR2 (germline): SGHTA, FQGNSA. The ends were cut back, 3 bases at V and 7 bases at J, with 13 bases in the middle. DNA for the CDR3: TGTGCCAGCAGCTTCGGGACTGGGGGAAATGAGCAGTTCTTC. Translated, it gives CASSFGTGGNEQFF.

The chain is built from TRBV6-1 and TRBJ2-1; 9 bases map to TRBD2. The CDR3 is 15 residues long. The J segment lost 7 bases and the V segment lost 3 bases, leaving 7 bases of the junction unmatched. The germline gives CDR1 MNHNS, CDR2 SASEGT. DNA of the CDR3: TGTGCCAGCAGTGACTTAGCGGGGGAGCGGAATGAGCAGTTCTTC. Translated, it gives CASSDLAGERNEQFF.

CDR3 in DNA: TGTGCCAGCAGTTACTCGTCCAGATCCTACGAGCAGTACGTC. Its protein is CASSYSSRSYEQYV. The chain is built from TRBV6-6 and TRBJ2-7; D uncertain. Trimming left V 0 bases short and J 1 base short, with 7 bases between. From germline, CDR1 is MNHNY and CDR2 SVGAGI (reference sequence). The CDR3 runs 14 residues.

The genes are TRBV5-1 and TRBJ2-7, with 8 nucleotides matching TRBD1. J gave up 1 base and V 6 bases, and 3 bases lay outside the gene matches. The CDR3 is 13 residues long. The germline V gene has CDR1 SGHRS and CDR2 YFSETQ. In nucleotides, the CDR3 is TGCGCCAGCAACCGGACAGGGTCCTACGAGCAGTACGTC. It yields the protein CASNRTGSYEQYV.

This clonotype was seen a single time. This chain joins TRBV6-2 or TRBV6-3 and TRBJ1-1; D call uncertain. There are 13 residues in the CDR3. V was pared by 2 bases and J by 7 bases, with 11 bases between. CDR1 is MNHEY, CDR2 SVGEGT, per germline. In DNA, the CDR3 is TGTGCCAGCAGTTACCGAGGCGGGAGTGAAGCTTTCTTT. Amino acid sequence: CASSYRGGSEAFF.

For the CDR3, the DNA is TGTGCCACCAGTGAGTCGGTAGGAGGGGAGACCCAGTACTTC. This gives the protein CATSESVGGETQYF. The rearrangement joins TRBV24-1 to TRBJ2-5; tentative D call: TRBD2 (6 bases). Trimming took 4 bases from V and 5 from J, leaving 13 bases between them. The CDR3 sequence is 14 residues long. Germline CDR1 KGHDR, CDR2 SFDVKD.

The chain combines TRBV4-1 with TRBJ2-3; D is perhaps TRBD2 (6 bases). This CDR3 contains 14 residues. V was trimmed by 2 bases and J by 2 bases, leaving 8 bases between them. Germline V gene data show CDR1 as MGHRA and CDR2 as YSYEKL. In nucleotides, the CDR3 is TGCGCCAGCAGCCAAATAGCGGCCACAGATACGCAGTATTTT. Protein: CASSQIAATDTQYF.

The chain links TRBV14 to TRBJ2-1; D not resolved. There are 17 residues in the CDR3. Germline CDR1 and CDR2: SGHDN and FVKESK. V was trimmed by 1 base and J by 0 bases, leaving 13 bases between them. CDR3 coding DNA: TGTGCCAGCAGCCAAGGGTCAACTTTTGCCTCCTACAATGAGCAGTTCTTC. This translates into CASSQGSTFASYNEQFF.

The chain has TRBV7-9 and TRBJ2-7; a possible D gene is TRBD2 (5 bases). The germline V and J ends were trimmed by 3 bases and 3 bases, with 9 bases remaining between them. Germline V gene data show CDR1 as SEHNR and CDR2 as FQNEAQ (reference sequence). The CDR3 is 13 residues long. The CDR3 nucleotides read TGTGCCAGCAGCTTCGGGGTTTACTACGAGCAGTACTTC. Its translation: CASSFGVYYEQYF.

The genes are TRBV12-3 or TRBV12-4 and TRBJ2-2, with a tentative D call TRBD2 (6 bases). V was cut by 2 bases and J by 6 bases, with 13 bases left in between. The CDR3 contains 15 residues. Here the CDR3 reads CASSLRDFLAGELFF. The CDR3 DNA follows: TGTGCCAGCAGTTTACGGGACTTCCTCGCCGGGGAGCTGTTTTTT.

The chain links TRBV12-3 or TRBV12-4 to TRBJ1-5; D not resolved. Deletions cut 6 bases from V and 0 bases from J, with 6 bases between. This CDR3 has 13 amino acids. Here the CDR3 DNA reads TGTGCCAGCAGCCACGATAGCAATCAGCCCCAGCATTTT. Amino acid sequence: CASSHDSNQPQHF.

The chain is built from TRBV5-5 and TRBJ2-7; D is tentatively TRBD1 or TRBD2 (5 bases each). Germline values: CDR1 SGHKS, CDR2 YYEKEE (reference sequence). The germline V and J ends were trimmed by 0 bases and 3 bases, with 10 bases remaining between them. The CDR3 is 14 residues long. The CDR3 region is CASSLEGTVYEQYV. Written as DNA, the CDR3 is TGTGCCAGCAGCTTGGAAGGGACCGTCTACGAGCAGTACGTC.

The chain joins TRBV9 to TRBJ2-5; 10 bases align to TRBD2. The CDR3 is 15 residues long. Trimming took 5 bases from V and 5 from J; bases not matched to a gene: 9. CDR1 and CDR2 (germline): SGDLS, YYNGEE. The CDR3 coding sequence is TGTGCCAGCAGTCTAGCGGGAGCCTTACTGGAGACCCAGTACTTC. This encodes CASSLAGALLETQYF.

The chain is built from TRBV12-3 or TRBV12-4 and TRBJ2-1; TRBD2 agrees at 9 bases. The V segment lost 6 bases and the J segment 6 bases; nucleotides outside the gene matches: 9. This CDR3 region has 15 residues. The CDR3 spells CASSLEREVSNEQFF. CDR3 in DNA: TGTGCCAGCAGCCTAGAGCGGGAGGTCTCCAATGAGCAGTTCTTC.

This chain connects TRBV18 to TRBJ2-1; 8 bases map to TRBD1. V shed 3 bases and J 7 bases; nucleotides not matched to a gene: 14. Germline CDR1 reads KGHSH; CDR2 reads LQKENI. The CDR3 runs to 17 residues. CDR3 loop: CASSPADRGYLGNEQFF. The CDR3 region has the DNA TGTGCCAGCTCACCGGCCGACAGGGGATATCTAGGGAATGAGCAGTTCTTC.

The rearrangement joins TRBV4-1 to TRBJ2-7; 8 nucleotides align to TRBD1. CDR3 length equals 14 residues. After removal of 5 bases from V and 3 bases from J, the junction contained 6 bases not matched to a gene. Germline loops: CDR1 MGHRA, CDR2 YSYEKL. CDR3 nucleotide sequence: TGCGCCAGCAGCGTCGGGACAGGAAACTACGAGCAGTACTTC. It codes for CASSVGTGNYEQYF.

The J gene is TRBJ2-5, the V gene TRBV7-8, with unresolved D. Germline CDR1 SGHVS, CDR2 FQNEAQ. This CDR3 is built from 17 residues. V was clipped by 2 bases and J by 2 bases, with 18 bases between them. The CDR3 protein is CASSLNEVGTEQETQYF. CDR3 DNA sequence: TGTGCCAGCAGCTTAAACGAGGTGGGAACAGAACAAGAGACCCAGTACTTC.

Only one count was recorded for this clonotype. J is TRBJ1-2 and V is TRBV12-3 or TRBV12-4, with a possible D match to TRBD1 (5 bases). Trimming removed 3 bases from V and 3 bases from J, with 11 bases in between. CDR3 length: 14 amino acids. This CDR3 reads CASSLRAGYYGYTF. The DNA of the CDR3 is TGTGCCAGCAGTTTGCGGGCAGGGTACTATGGCTACACCTTC.

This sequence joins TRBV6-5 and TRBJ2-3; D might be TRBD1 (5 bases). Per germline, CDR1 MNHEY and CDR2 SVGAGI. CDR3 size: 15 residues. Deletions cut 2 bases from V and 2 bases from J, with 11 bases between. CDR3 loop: CASSYGAGPTDTQYF. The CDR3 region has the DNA TGTGCCAGCAGTTACGGGGCAGGGCCCACAGATACGCAGTATTTT.

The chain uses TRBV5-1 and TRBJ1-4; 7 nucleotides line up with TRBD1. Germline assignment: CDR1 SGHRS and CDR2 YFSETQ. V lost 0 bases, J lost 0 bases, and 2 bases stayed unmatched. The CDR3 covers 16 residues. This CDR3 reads CASSLEGASTNEKLFF. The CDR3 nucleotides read TGCGCCAGCAGCTTGGAGGGGGCCTCAACTAATGAAAAACTGTTTTTT. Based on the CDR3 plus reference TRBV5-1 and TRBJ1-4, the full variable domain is KAGVTQTPRYLIKTRGQQVTLSCSPISGHRSVSWYQQTPGQGLQFLFEYFSETQRNKGNFPGRFSGRQFSNSRSEMNVSTLELGDSALYLCASSLEGASTNEKLFFGSGTQLSVL.

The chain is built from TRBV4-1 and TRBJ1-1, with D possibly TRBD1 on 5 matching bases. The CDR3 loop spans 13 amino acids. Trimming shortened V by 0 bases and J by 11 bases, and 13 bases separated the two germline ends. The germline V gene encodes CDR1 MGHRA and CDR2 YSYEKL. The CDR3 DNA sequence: TGCGCCAGCAGCCAAGATACCTGGGACCTGGCTTTCTTT. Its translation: CASSQDTWDLAFF.

CDR3 residues: CSARDLVSYNEQFF. The CDR3 bases are TGCAGTGCTAGAGATTTAGTCTCCTACAATGAGCAGTTCTTC. The chain links TRBV20-1 to TRBJ2-1; unclear D gene. This CDR3 has 14 residues. The germline gives CDR1 DFQATT, CDR2 SNEGSKA (reference sequence). Deletions cut 0 bases from V and 0 bases from J, with 6 bases between.